These T cell receptor beta chains were read from a single sample in a study of liver allograft versus peripheral blood T cells. TCRdb reanalysed the reads using MiXCR and keeps one entry per CDR3 protein. The sample includes under 15,000 distinct CDR3 sequences, 15% to 20% of them seen just once. Source of these receptors: a human patient who had a liver transplant. Some T cells may be transferred from the graft donor. CDR3s include the opening cysteine and the closing phenylalanine or tryptophan. A D gene is named only where the DNA matches it firmly. Rows give clone size only sometimes, using once, few, many, or a class for an expanded clone.

-,TRBJ2-1,-,TRBV14,CASSQGLAAYNEQFF,TGTGCCAGCAGCCAAGGGCTAGCCGCTTACAATGAGCAGTTCTTC
medium-sized,TRBJ1-1,-,TRBV10-3,CAISEGQLNTEAFF,TGTGCCATCAGTGAGGGGCAGTTGAACACTGAAGCTTTCTTT
few,TRBJ1-3,-,TRBV30,CAWRTLAGNTIYF,TGTGCCTGGAGAACCCTGGCTGGAAACACCATATATTTT
many,TRBJ2-7,-,TRBV7-2,CASSLGGEPYERQYF,TGTGCCAGCAGCTTGGGGGGCGAACCCTACGAGCGGCAGTACTTC
medium-sized,TRBJ2-3,-,TRBV28,CASSLSQSTDTQYF,TGTGCCAGCAGTTTATCACAAAGCACAGATACGCAGTATTTT
many,TRBJ1-5,-,TRBV10-3,CAISEEGGINQPQHF,TGTGCCATCAGTGAGGAGGGAGGTATTAATCAGCCCCAGCATTTT
many,TRBJ1-1,TRBD1,TRBV6-5,CASSSPGQGVFF,TGTGCCAGCAGTTCACCGGGACAGGGGGTTTTCTTT
many,TRBJ1-1,-,TRBV28,CASSSLQMNTEAFF,TGTGCCAGCAGTTCGTTACAGATGAACACTGAAGCTTTCTTT
-,TRBJ1-5,TRBD1,TRBV9,CASSNSGTANQPQHF,TGTGCCAGCAGCAACTCCGGGACAGCTAATCAGCCCCAGCATTTT
many,TRBJ1-1,-,TRBV6-6,CASRRDGQAFF,TGTGCCAGCAGACGGGACGGCCAAGCTTTCTTT
many,TRBJ1-4,TRBD1,TRBV6-5,CASSWTGGANEKLFF,TGTGCCAGCAGTTGGACAGGGGGAGCTAATGAAAAACTGTTTTTT
few,TRBJ2-1,TRBD2,TRBV24-1,CATSERTSGGYNEQFF,TGTGCCACCAGTGAGCGGACTAGCGGGGGGTATAATGAGCAGTTCTTC
many,TRBJ1-6,TRBD1,TRBV28,CASSTWDRSGSPLHF,TGTGCCAGCAGTACCTGGGACAGGTCGGGGTCACCCCTCCACTTT
medium-sized,TRBJ1-6,TRBD1,TRBV27,CASRSRTGGLSPLHF,TGTGCCAGCAGGTCTCGGACAGGAGGGCTTTCACCCCTCCACTTT
-,TRBJ2-3,TRBD2,TRBV28,CASSLFGGGQRNTQYF,TGTGCCAGCAGTTTATTTGGCGGGGGTCAGAGGAATACGCAGTATTTT
few,TRBJ2-5,-,TRBV19,CASSRDRETQYF,TGTGCCAGTAGTAGGGACCGGGAGACCCAGTACTTC
many,TRBJ1-5,-,TRBV15,CATSSSNRESQPQHF,TGTGCCACCAGCTCTTCCAACAGGGAGTCCCAGCCCCAGCATTTT
many,TRBJ1-4,-,TRBV29-1,CSVEDEKLFF,TGCAGCGTTGAAGATGAAAAACTGTTTTTT
few,TRBJ1-5,TRBD1,TRBV20-1,CSAHLGTANQPQHF,TGCAGTGCCCATCTGGGGACAGCAAATCAGCCCCAGCATTTT
few,TRBJ1-3,TRBD1,TRBV5-6,CASSLGQGVSGNTIYF,TGTGCCAGCAGCCTCGGACAGGGGGTCAGTGGAAACACCATATATTTT
medium-sized,TRBJ2-1,-,TRBV6-5,CASSLDTYNEQFF,TGTGCCAGCAGCTTGGACACTTACAATGAGCAGTTCTTC
few,TRBJ2-1,TRBD1,TRBV20-1,CSARARGLSYNEQFF,TGCAGTGCTAGAGCCAGGGGGCTGTCCTACAATGAGCAGTTCTTC
-,TRBJ1-2,-,TRBV9,CASSVSGRDGYTF,TGTGCCAGCAGCGTTAGCGGCAGGGATGGCTACACCTTC
-,TRBJ1-1,-,TRBV20-1,CSASDGPFTEAFF,TGCAGTGCTTCGGACGGGCCCTTCACTGAAGCTTTCTTT
medium-sized,TRBJ1-1,-,TRBV7-2,CASSFHRDTEAFF,TGTGCCAGCAGCTTCCATAGGGACACTGAAGCTTTCTTT
medium-sized,TRBJ1-6,-,TRBV29-1,CSVGWGTNNSPLHF,TGCAGCGTTGGTTGGGGGACCAATAATTCACCCCTCCACTTT
medium-sized,TRBJ2-3,-,TRBV29-1,CSVETVTQYF,TGCAGCGTTGAAACGGTTACGCAGTATTTT
-,TRBJ2-2,TRBD1,TRBV12-3/TRBV12-4,CASRGRQGLRTGELFF,TGTGCCAGCAGAGGCAGACAGGGGTTAAGAACCGGGGAGCTGTTTTTT
medium-sized,TRBJ2-5,-,TRBV29-1,CSVAVGSVQETQYF,TGCAGCGTTGCTGTGGGGTCAGTCCAAGAGACCCAGTACTTC
medium-sized,TRBJ2-2,-,TRBV7-2,CASSPQADAGELFF,TGTGCCAGCAGCCCCCAGGCCGATGCCGGGGAGCTGTTTTTT
many,TRBJ1-6,-,TRBV10-3,CAIRSQTARGGALHF,TGTGCCATCAGGTCACAGACAGCCCGGGGGGGGGCCCTCCACTTT
-,TRBJ2-3,TRBD1,TRBV2,CATPRGQGIKDTQYF,TGTGCCACCCCCAGGGGACAGGGGATTAAAGATACGCAGTATTTT
-,TRBJ2-7,-,TRBV27,CASSRSLTSYEQYF,TGTGCCAGCAGCCGGTCACTTACTTCCTACGAGCAGTACTTC
-,TRBJ2-2,TRBD2,TRBV20-1,CSASTSGNTGELFF,TGCAGTGCTAGTACTAGCGGTAACACCGGGGAGCTGTTTTTT
few,TRBJ1-1,-,TRBV20-1,CSAARQLNTEAFF,TGCAGTGCGGCCAGACAGCTGAACACTGAAGCTTTCTTT
-,TRBJ2-2,-,TRBV3-1,CASSRRQALETGELFF,TGTGCCAGCAGTCGCAGACAGGCTCTTGAAACCGGGGAGCTGTTTTTT
many,TRBJ1-6,TRBD1,TRBV5-6,CASSRQTGVDSPLHF,TGTGCCAGCAGCCGACAGACAGGGGTAGATTCACCCCTCCACTTT
-,TRBJ2-5,-,TRBV19,CASQEGQNQETQYF,TGTGCCAGTCAAGAAGGACAGAACCAAGAGACCCAGTACTTC
many,TRBJ2-1,-,TRBV24-1,CATSDSSGRYYNEQFF,TGTGCCACCAGTGATTCTTCCGGTCGCTACTACAATGAGCAGTTCTTC
medium-sized,TRBJ2-7,-,TRBV18,CASSEDRRYEQYF,TGTGCCAGCTCAGAGGACAGACGCTACGAGCAGTACTTC
-,TRBJ2-3,TRBD2,TRBV7-3,CASSSPTSGGQEDTQYF,TGTGCCAGCAGCTCCCCGACTAGCGGGGGCCAGGAGGATACGCAGTATTTT
medium-sized,TRBJ2-2,-,TRBV6-2/TRBV6-3,CASSTTPPMNTGELFF,TGTGCCAGCAGTACGACACCACCGATGAACACCGGGGAGCTGTTTTTT
many,TRBJ2-4,TRBD1,TRBV30,CAWSRKGAAKNIQYF,TGTGCCTGGAGCCGGAAGGGGGCTGCCAAAAACATTCAGTACTTC
many,TRBJ2-7,-,TRBV19,CASSIAGTGNYEQYF,TGTGCCAGTAGTATAGCAGGAACAGGGAACTACGAGCAGTACTTC
-,TRBJ2-6,-,TRBV12-3/TRBV12-4,CASRLLGGANVLTF,TGTGCCAGCAGGTTATTGGGGGGGGCCAACGTCCTGACTTTC
-,TRBJ1-2,-,TRBV28,CASSLVSLANYGYTF,TGTGCCAGCAGTTTAGTTAGCTTAGCTAACTATGGCTACACCTTC
-,TRBJ1-1,TRBD1,TRBV5-1,CASSFQGEGTEAFF,TGCGCCAGCAGCTTCCAGGGGGAAGGCACTGAAGCTTTCTTT
many,TRBJ2-7,TRBD1,TRBV6-5,CATTGTGATYEQYF,TGTGCCACCACCGGGACAGGCGCAACCTACGAGCAGTACTTC
many,TRBJ2-7,-,TRBV27,CASSLLPGPYEQYF,TGTGCCAGCAGTTTGCTTCCGGGGCCCTACGAGCAGTACTTC
-,TRBJ2-5,-,TRBV19,CASSIDDRFQETQYF,TGTGCCAGTAGTATAGACGACAGGTTCCAAGAGACCCAGTACTTC
many,TRBJ2-3,TRBD2,TRBV9,CASSATPGGGITDTQYF,TGTGCCAGCAGCGCCACCCCGGGGGGGGGGATCACAGATACGCAGTATTTT
-,TRBJ2-1,TRBD2,TRBV20-1,CSARLGSSGGARYNEQFF,TGCAGTGCTAGGTTGGGGTCTAGCGGGGGGGCCCGGTACAATGAGCAGTTCTTC
-,TRBJ2-5,-,TRBV27,CASSSPAYSREGGETQYF,TGTGCCAGCAGTTCGCCCGCCTATAGCAGGGAAGGGGGTGAGACCCAGTACTTC
medium-sized,TRBJ1-1,-,TRBV28,CASESSPNTEAFF,TGTGCCAGCGAATCTAGCCCGAACACTGAAGCTTTCTTT
-,TRBJ2-7,TRBD2,TRBV20-1,CSARDPSGSSHEQYF,TGCAGTGCTAGAGATCCTAGCGGGAGTTCCCACGAGCAGTACTTC
medium-sized,TRBJ1-3,TRBD1,TRBV19,CASSGTARNTIYF,TGTGCCAGTAGCGGGACAGCCAGAAACACCATATATTTT
many,TRBJ1-1,-,TRBV7-2,CASSFNEVNTEAFF,TGTGCCAGCAGCTTCAATGAAGTGAACACTGAAGCTTTCTTT